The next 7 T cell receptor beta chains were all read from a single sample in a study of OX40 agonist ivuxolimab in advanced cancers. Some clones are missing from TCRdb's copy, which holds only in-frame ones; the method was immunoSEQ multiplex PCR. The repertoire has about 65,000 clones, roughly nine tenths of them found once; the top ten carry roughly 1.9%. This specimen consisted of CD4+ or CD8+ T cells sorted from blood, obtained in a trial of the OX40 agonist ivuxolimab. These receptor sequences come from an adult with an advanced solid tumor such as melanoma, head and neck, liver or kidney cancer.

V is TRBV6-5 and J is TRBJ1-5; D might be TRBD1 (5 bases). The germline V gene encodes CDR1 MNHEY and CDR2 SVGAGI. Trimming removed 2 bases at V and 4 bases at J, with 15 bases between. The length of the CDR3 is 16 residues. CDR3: CASSYGGGGSNQPQHF. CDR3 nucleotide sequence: TGTGCCAGCAGTTACGGCGGGGGGGGAAGTAATCAGCCCCAGCATTTT.

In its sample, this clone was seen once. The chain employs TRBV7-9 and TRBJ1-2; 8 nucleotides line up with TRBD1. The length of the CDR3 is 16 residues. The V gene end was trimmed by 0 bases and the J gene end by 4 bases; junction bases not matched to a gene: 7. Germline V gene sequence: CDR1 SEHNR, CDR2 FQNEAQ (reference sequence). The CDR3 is CASSLARGQDAYGYTF. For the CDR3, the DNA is TGTGCCAGCAGCTTAGCGAGGGGACAGGATGCCTATGGCTACACCTTC.

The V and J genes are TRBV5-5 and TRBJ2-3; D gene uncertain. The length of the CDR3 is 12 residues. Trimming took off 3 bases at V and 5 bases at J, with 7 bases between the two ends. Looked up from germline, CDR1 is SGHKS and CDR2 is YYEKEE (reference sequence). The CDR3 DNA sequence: TGTGCCAGCAGCTCCCAACAAGATACGCAGTATTTT. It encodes CASSSQQDTQYF.

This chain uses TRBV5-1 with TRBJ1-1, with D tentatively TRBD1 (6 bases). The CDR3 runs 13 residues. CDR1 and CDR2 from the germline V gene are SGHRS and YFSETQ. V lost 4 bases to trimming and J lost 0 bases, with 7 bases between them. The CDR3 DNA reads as TGCGCCAGCAGCCGGGACATGAACACTGAAGCTTTCTTT. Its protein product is CASSRDMNTEAFF.

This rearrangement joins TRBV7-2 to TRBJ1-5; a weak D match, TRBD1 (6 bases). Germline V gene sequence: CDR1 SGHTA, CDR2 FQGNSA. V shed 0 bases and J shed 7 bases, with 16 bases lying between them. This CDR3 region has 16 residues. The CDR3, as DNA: TGTGCCAGCAGCTTAGCCGCATCAGGGGCGGGACAGCCCCAGCATTTT. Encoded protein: CASSLAASGAGQPQHF.

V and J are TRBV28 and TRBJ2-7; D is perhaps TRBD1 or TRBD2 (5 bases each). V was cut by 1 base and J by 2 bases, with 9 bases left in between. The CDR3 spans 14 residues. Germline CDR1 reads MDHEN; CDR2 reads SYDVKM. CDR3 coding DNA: TGTGCCAGCAGTTTATTGGGGGAAACCTACGAGCAGTACTTC. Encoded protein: CASSLLGETYEQYF.

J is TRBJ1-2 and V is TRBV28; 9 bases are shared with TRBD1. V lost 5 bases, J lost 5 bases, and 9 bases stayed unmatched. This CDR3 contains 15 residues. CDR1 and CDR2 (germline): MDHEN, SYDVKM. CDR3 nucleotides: TGTGCCAGCAGTGATCCGGGACAGGGTGGATATGGCTACACCTTC. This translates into CASSDPGQGGYGYTF.